This entry describes one T cell receptor beta chain. The CDR3 sequence is 13 residues long. The V and J ends lost 5 bases and 9 bases, in that order; junction bases with no gene match: 5. RNA transcripts were the template for amplifying TCR beta CDR3 regions. A first-round RT-PCR of the TCR CDR3 used the HTBI primer set. TCRdb fed the multiplex PCR reads into MiXCR, producing one record per CDR3 protein. The repertoire holds about 210,000 distinct CDR3 sequences, with 15% to 20% as singletons. This sample was taken from a study of T cells in Graves' hyperthyroidism and ophthalmopathy. The sequencing sample was made of blood. This receptor was identified in a man between 45 and 60 years old with Graves' hyperthyroidism. V usage is TRBV12-3 or TRBV12-4 and J usage is TRBJ2-1; 9 nucleotides line up with TRBD1. CDR3 sequence (DNA): TGTGCCAGCAGTGAAGGACAGGGGTCTGAGCAGTTCTTC. As protein: CASSEGQGSEQFF.